This T cell receptor beta chain was identified in a study of blood T cell repertoires in COVID-19. Study information: The study counted Cohort 3 donors as recovered given two negative PCRs, clearance, or symptom resolution. The United States, Italy and Spain were the sources of the acute and convalescent COVID-19 samples.

This clone came up once. Clinical history as reported by participants underpinned cohort assignment. Sequenced by immunoSEQ multiplex PCR; TCRdb stores in-frame clones only, minus some. The table shows over 130,000 clones, with approximately 80% occurring only once. The CDR3 consists of 12 residues. Germline assignment: CDR1 SEHNR and CDR2 FQNEAQ (reference sequence). Trimming removed 11 bases from V and 2 bases from J, with 12 bases in between. The chain combines TRBV7-9 with TRBJ1-1, with TRBD1 as a possible D gene (5 bases). The sequenced sample consisted of PBMCs or T cells enriched from blood (not recorded which). The receptor was isolated from a man in his fifties or sixties in a cohort exposed to, infected with or recovered from COVID-19 (not recorded which). The CDR3 coding sequence is TGTGCCGTTGACAGACGAAACACTGAAGCTTTCTTT. Its protein product is CAVDRRNTEAFF. The full variable domain, its missing parts supplied by reference TRBV7-9 and TRBJ1-1, is DTGVSQNPRHKITKRGQNVTFRCDPISEHNRLYWYRQTLGQGPEFLTYFQNEAQLEKSRLLSDRFSAERPKGSFSTLEIQRTEQGDSAMYLCAVDRRNTEAFFGQGTRLTVV.